This T cell receptor (beta chain) was captured by sequencing in a study of early T cells in non-severe SARS-CoV-2 infection. By sample share, this clonotype is medium-sized. Its specificity is unknown. One entry per CDR3 protein, called by TCRdb with MiXCR from the 5' RACE reads. The sample yields 25,000 to 30,000 distinct CDR3 sequences, more than 4% seen once. Regarding the study as a whole: Matching against VDJdb likely underestimated virus-specific expansions, favoring anti-spike CD8.

V was pared by 5 bases and J by 3 bases, with 9 bases of the junction left unmatched. The V gene's germline CDR1 is SQVTM and CDR2 ANQGSEA. The CDR3 sequence is 14 residues long. The sequenced sample was whole blood. This chain connects TRBV29-1 to TRBJ1-1; 7 nucleotides align to TRBD1. This clonotype was obtained from an adult who was a healthcare worker with PCR-confirmed SARS-CoV-2 infection or an uninfected control (not recorded which). CDR3 sequence reads: CSVKRTGRDTEAFF. CDR3 nucleotide sequence: TGCAGCGTTAAGAGGACAGGAAGGGACACTGAAGCTTTCTTT.